These T cell receptor beta chains were read from a single sample in a study of regulatory T cells in long-lasting Graves disease. Via MiXCR, TCRdb re-called the multiplex PCR reads, giving one row per CDR3 protein. The data show about 660,000 distinct CDR3 sequences, 25% to 30% seen once. The material was peripheral blood mononuclear cells (PBMCs), obtained when the disease was refractory, from a patient treated with antithyroid drugs. Source of these receptors: a female donor with Graves disease. CDR3s include the opening cysteine and the closing phenylalanine or tryptophan. D genes are given only for firm matches.

v_call: TRBV4-1
d_call: .
j_call: TRBJ1-4
cdr3_aa: CASQREANEKLFF

v_call: TRBV29-1
d_call: .
j_call: TRBJ1-2
cdr3_aa: CSVAPGGGSYGYTF

v_call: TRBV6-1
d_call: .
j_call: TRBJ1-6
cdr3_aa: CASRRDILNSPLHF

v_call: TRBV6-1
d_call: .
j_call: TRBJ1-2
cdr3_aa: CASRRGDGYTF

v_call: TRBV2
d_call: TRBD1
j_call: TRBJ1-2
cdr3_aa: CASSEPTQGTAFNYGYTF

v_call: TRBV29-1
d_call: TRBD1
j_call: TRBJ1-1
cdr3_aa: CSGDREGTEAFF

v_call: TRBV5-4
d_call: .
j_call: TRBJ1-2
cdr3_aa: CASSLRPGWYTF

v_call: TRBV6-5
d_call: TRBD1
j_call: TRBJ1-4
cdr3_aa: CASSYTGTGIANEKLFF

v_call: TRBV20-1
d_call: .
j_call: TRBJ1-1
cdr3_aa: CSARDSERMNTEAFF

v_call: TRBV28
d_call: .
j_call: TRBJ2-7
cdr3_aa: CASRRNYEQYF

v_call: TRBV28
d_call: .
j_call: TRBJ1-2
cdr3_aa: CASSLNQRGYTF

v_call: TRBV7-7
d_call: TRBD2
j_call: TRBJ2-2
cdr3_aa: CASSLQLAGGSPGELFF

v_call: TRBV6-1
d_call: .
j_call: TRBJ2-5
cdr3_aa: CASSEMGEGETQYF

v_call: TRBV28
d_call: TRBD1
j_call: TRBJ1-5
cdr3_aa: CASSSTGTGGFVGNQPQHF

v_call: TRBV3-1
d_call: .
j_call: TRBJ2-5
cdr3_aa: CASSPGELAEETQYF

v_call: TRBV7-9
d_call: TRBD1
j_call: TRBJ1-1
cdr3_aa: CASSWDGAGGGTEAFF

v_call: TRBV11-2
d_call: .
j_call: TRBJ1-2
cdr3_aa: CASSLSEGRGYTF

v_call: TRBV20-1
d_call: TRBD1
j_call: TRBJ1-2
cdr3_aa: CSASDRDRWGQNAF

v_call: TRBV30
d_call: .
j_call: TRBJ2-1
cdr3_aa: CAWKATTSSYNEQFF

v_call: TRBV12-5
d_call: .
j_call: TRBJ2-7
cdr3_aa: CASGRWGGEQYF

v_call: TRBV12-3/TRBV12-4
d_call: TRBD1
j_call: TRBJ2-7
cdr3_aa: CASSSRTGGSEQYF

v_call: TRBV11-1
d_call: TRBD1
j_call: TRBJ2-4
cdr3_aa: CASSHQTGTGKNIQYF

v_call: TRBV19
d_call: TRBD1
j_call: TRBJ1-6
cdr3_aa: CASNRGNSPLHF

v_call: TRBV7-3
d_call: .
j_call: TRBJ1-3
cdr3_aa: CASSNNARGRYRNWSGNTIYF

v_call: TRBV5-1
d_call: TRBD1
j_call: TRBJ1-2
cdr3_aa: CASSMDRGRGYTF

v_call: TRBV6-1
d_call: TRBD1
j_call: TRBJ1-2
cdr3_aa: CASSRGGQGLDGYTF

v_call: TRBV7-2
d_call: TRBD2
j_call: TRBJ2-3
cdr3_aa: CASTIGGGTQYF

v_call: TRBV6-5
d_call: TRBD1
j_call: TRBJ2-7
cdr3_aa: CASSYHRTGTYEQYF

v_call: TRBV30
d_call: .
j_call: TRBJ2-3
cdr3_aa: CAWKRGSTDTQYF

v_call: TRBV5-1
d_call: .
j_call: TRBJ1-6
cdr3_aa: CASSGPQGSPLHF

v_call: TRBV11-2
d_call: TRBD2
j_call: TRBJ2-2
cdr3_aa: CASSSAGGSTGELFF

v_call: TRBV28
d_call: .
j_call: TRBJ2-2
cdr3_aa: CASSLGAGNTGELFF

v_call: TRBV7-6
d_call: .
j_call: TRBJ2-7
cdr3_aa: CASSEVPGLSREQYF

v_call: TRBV28
d_call: .
j_call: TRBJ1-2
cdr3_aa: CASSFPEGGASGYTF

v_call: TRBV12-3/TRBV12-4
d_call: TRBD1
j_call: TRBJ1-2
cdr3_aa: CASSLASGQVF

v_call: TRBV7-9
d_call: .
j_call: TRBJ1-2
cdr3_aa: CASSLGGAEPIYGYTF

v_call: TRBV9
d_call: TRBD2
j_call: TRBJ2-7
cdr3_aa: CASSPTTGRSSYEQYF

v_call: TRBV6-1
d_call: TRBD1
j_call: TRBJ2-6
cdr3_aa: CATRDRVGANVLTF

v_call: TRBV11-2
d_call: .
j_call: TRBJ1-6
cdr3_aa: CASSIGVADSPLHF

v_call: TRBV6-2/TRBV6-3
d_call: TRBD1
j_call: TRBJ1-5
cdr3_aa: CASRATGQGDNQPQHF

v_call: TRBV6-2/TRBV6-3
d_call: .
j_call: TRBJ1-6
cdr3_aa: CASSRDPGVLQYNSPLHF

v_call: TRBV14
d_call: TRBD2
j_call: TRBJ2-7
cdr3_aa: CASSPTSGLYEQYF

v_call: TRBV3-1
d_call: .
j_call: TRBJ1-1
cdr3_aa: CASRRGETEAFF

v_call: TRBV20-1
d_call: .
j_call: TRBJ1-5
cdr3_aa: CSASAGFGNQPQHF

v_call: TRBV6-1
d_call: .
j_call: TRBJ2-7
cdr3_aa: CASRTSRAYEQYF

v_call: TRBV6-1
d_call: .
j_call: TRBJ1-1
cdr3_aa: CASANTGNTEAFF

v_call: TRBV28
d_call: .
j_call: TRBJ1-4
cdr3_aa: CASSLGLPPRVFF

v_call: TRBV12-3/TRBV12-4
d_call: TRBD1
j_call: TRBJ1-5
cdr3_aa: CASSYLPTGRSNQPQHF

v_call: TRBV12-3/TRBV12-4
d_call: TRBD1
j_call: TRBJ1-3
cdr3_aa: CASSFPLGQGSGNTIYF